This T cell receptor beta chain was profiled in a study of cytotoxic CD8 clonotypes in ibrutinib-treated CLL. This clone was seen just once. Its target is unknown. About 2 micrograms of genomic DNA, which was extracted from cryopreserved PBMCs, served as the material used for the TCR beta libraries. Broader study findings: Researchers report that baseline clonality outpaced age-matched healthy donors and tracked circulating CD8+ T-cell counts.

V shed 1 base and J shed 0 bases, with 10 bases lying between them. CDR1 and CDR2 from the germline V gene are MGHRA and YSYEKL. The CDR3 sequence is 16 residues long. TCRdb keeps only in-frame clones here, not all; method: immunoSEQ multiplex PCR. There are some 350,000 clones in the sample; about 61% occur only once, and around 6.5% lies in the top ten. This specimen was PBMCs, taken after 36 months of ibrutinib treatment. This chain links TRBV4-1 with TRBJ1-5; D is undetermined. This receptor was identified in a human donor with chronic lymphocytic leukemia. CDR3 DNA: TGCGCCAGCAGCCAAGGTTGGCAGATTAGCAATCAGCCCCAGCATTTT. Encoded protein: CASSQGWQISNQPQHF.